The 16 T cell receptor beta chains in this list originate from one sample, sequenced in a study of beta chain features in type 1 diabetes. Points from the study as a whole: Researchers report that Type 1 diabetes patients had moderately but significantly shorter TCRB CDR3s across all four CD4+ subsets.

Their antigens are not known. cDNA synthesis used the whole RNA isolate, giving expressed TCRB sequences. Data came from immunoSEQ multiplex PCR; TCRdb stores just in-frame clones and leaves some out. The sample lists over 150,000 clones; about a tenth were seen once. Sample: central memory CD4+ T cells from blood. These receptors were taken from a man in his thirties or forties with type 1 diabetes.

The rearrangement joins TRBV5-8 to TRBJ2-5; 7 bases are shared with TRBD2. The DNA end favors TRBJ2-7, so the J call may be wrong. Germline V lookup: CDR1 SGHTS, CDR2 YDEGEE. CDR3 length: 15 residues. The CDR3 here is CASSLPSGDAYEQYF. In nucleotides, the CDR3 is TGTGCCAGCAGCTTGCCTAGCGGAGACGCCTACGAGCAGTACTTC.

The chain carries TRBV9 and TRBJ2-7; D is perhaps TRBD2 (5 bases). CDR3 length equals 15 residues. V was cut by 7 bases and J by 4 bases, with 21 bases left in between. The germline V gene encodes CDR1 SGDLS and CDR2 YYNGEE. The CDR3 sequence: CASGAEASPFYEQYF. The CDR3 DNA is TGTGCCAGCGGAGCGGAAGCTAGTCCTTTTTACGAGCAGTACTTC.

This clone was seen a few times. The chain couples TRBV19 to TRBJ2-5; TRBD1 matches at 7 bases. Germline CDR1 and CDR2: LNHDA and SQIVND (reference sequence). Losses at the gene ends were 5 bases for V and 2 bases for J; bases not matched to a gene: 8. This CDR3 contains 15 residues. CDR3 sequence (DNA): TGTGCCAGTAGTCTTAACTCCAGGGGGCAAGAGACCCAGTACTTC. It encodes CASSLNSRGQETQYF.

The chain employs TRBV28 and TRBJ2-4, with a weak D call TRBD2 (6 bases). CDR3 length: 15 amino acids. Germline CDR1 is MDHEN and CDR2 is SYDVKM. Deletions cut 5 bases from V and 8 bases from J, with 19 bases between. Written as DNA, the CDR3 is TGTGCCAGCAGTCTTCGGAGGGCCACGGGGGACATTCAGTACTTC. Protein sequence: CASSLRRATGDIQYF. Complete variable domain (other parts from reference TRBV28 and TRBJ2-4): DVKVTQSSRYLVKRTGEKVFLECVQDMDHENMFWYRQDPGLGLRLIYFSYDVKMKEKGDIPEGYSVSREKKERFSLILESASTNQTSMYLCASSLRRATGDIQYFGAGTRLSVL.

This clone was observed a few times. The genes are TRBV4-2 and TRBJ1-2; 7 bases align to TRBD1. The trim removed 1 base at V and 0 bases at J, leaving 5 bases unmatched. Germline V gene sequence: CDR1 LGHNA, CDR2 YNFKEQ. The CDR3 length is 16 residues. The CDR3 region has the DNA TGTGCCAGCAGCCAAGTTGGAGGGACAGCTAACTATGGCTACACCTTC. Protein sequence: CASSQVGGTANYGYTF.

This chain uses TRBV29-1 with TRBJ1-2, with 10 bases that match TRBD1. V lost 0 bases and J lost 7; bases outside the gene matches: 2. This CDR3 contains 13 residues. CDR1 and CDR2 from the germline V gene are SQVTM and ANQGSEA. DNA of the CDR3: TGCAGCGTTGAAGAAGGGACAGGGGTTGGCTACACCTTC. This gives the protein CSVEEGTGVGYTF.

This clone occurred a few times. V usage is TRBV7-3 and J usage is TRBJ1-1, with D perhaps TRBD1 (5 bases). This CDR3 has 13 amino acids. V was pared by 6 bases and J by 2 bases, with 10 bases between. Per the germline V gene, CDR1 is SGHTA and CDR2 is FQGTGA. CDR3 amino acids: CASRNGHNTEAFF. In nucleotides, the CDR3 is TGTGCCAGCAGAAACGGACACAACACTGAAGCTTTCTTT.

The V gene is TRBV5-1, the J gene TRBJ1-1; D is unclear. Trimming removed 6 bases from V and 5 bases from J, with 17 bases in between. Germline CDR1 reads SGHRS; CDR2 reads YFSETQ. This CDR3 comprises 14 residues. CDR3 amino acids: CASTRSPPLTEAFF. The DNA for the CDR3 is TGCGCCAGCACACGCTCACCCCCACTTACTGAAGCTTTCTTT. Full variable domain (rest looked up from reference TRBV5-1 and TRBJ1-1): KAGVTQTPRYLIKTRGQQVTLSCSPISGHRSVSWYQQTPGQGLQFLFEYFSETQRNKGNFPGRFSGRQFSNSRSEMNVSTLELGDSALYLCASTRSPPLTEAFFGQGTRLTVV.

V and J are TRBV2 and TRBJ2-4, with D unresolved. The CDR3 has 13 amino acids. Germline loops: CDR1 SNHLY, CDR2 FYNNEI. Trimming removed 4 bases at V and 10 bases at J, with 14 bases between. CDR3 bases: TGTGCCAGCAGTGCATCTTCAGGAAGTATTCAGTACTTC. It is translated as CASSASSGSIQYF.

The CDR3: CASSLSGRASNEQFF. The CDR3 coding sequence is TGTGCCAGCAGCCTAAGCGGGAGGGCCTCAAATGAGCAGTTCTTC. The rearrangement joins TRBV28 to TRBJ2-1; 10 nucleotides line up with TRBD2. This CDR3 spans 15 amino acids. Unmatched junction bases numbered 9, after V lost 6 bases and J lost 7 bases. Germline-derived CDR1 and CDR2 are MDHEN and SYDVKM.

This clone was found a few times. V usage is TRBV11-2 and J usage is TRBJ2-5; 7 nucleotides match TRBD2. Germline V lookup: CDR1 SGHAT, CDR2 FQNNGV. With 5 bases clipped from V and 5 bases from J, the junction kept 11 bases outside the gene matches. CDR3 length: 15 amino acids. The CDR3 region has the DNA TGTGCCAGCAGCCCGAGAGTAGTCGGGGGGGAGACCCAGTACTTC. This gives the protein CASSPRVVGGETQYF.

This rearrangement joins TRBV7-2 to TRBJ2-7, with D maybe TRBD2 (5 bases). The ends were cut back, 1 base at V and 4 bases at J, with 17 bases in the middle. Germline CDR1 reads SGHTA; CDR2 reads FQGNSA. This CDR3 spans 16 amino acids. The CDR3 DNA sequence: TGTGCCAGCAGCTTAGTGGGCGGGCCTGTCGCTTACGAGCAGTACTTC. Protein product: CASSLVGGPVAYEQYF.

This clone was picked up a small number of times. The chain links TRBV7-3 to TRBJ2-3, with 10 bases matching TRBD2. The J segment lost 4 bases and the V segment lost 4 bases, leaving 8 bases of the junction unmatched. In germline, CDR1 is SGHTA, CDR2 FQGTGA. There are 16 residues in the CDR3. The CDR3: CASSYGSSGGSDTQYF. For the CDR3, the DNA is TGTGCCAGCAGCTACGGGAGTAGCGGGGGGTCAGATACGCAGTATTTT.

This clone was seen only a few times. The chain is built from TRBV25-1 and TRBJ2-3, with 7 bases fitting TRBD2. CDR3 length equals 16 residues. With V trimmed by 3 bases and J by 2 bases, 8 bases remained unmatched. The germline CDR1 and CDR2 sequences are MGHDK and SYGVNS. The DNA for the CDR3 is TGTGCCAGCAGTGATCGGCAGCGGGAACCCACAGATACGCAGTATTTT. It codes for CASSDRQREPTDTQYF.

This clone was seen a few times. The J gene is TRBJ2-1, the V gene TRBV4-1, with TRBD2 identical over 14 bases. Germline V CDR1 and CDR2: MGHRA, YSYEKL. The CDR3 covers 16 residues. V was pared by 4 bases and J by 6 bases, with 5 bases of the junction left unmatched. The CDR3 reads CASSPTSGRVINEQFF. The DNA for the CDR3 is TGCGCCAGCAGCCCGACTAGCGGGAGGGTTATCAATGAGCAGTTCTTC.

As concerns this clone: Distinct nucleotide sequences in the sample also encode this CDR3. The chain combines TRBV7-2 with TRBJ2-1, with 7 bases lining up with TRBD1. The germline V gene encodes CDR1 SGHTA and CDR2 FQGNSA. V lost 5 bases to trimming and J lost 7 bases; unmatched junction nucleotides: 2. The CDR3 covers 12 residues. The CDR3 is CASSATGNEQFF. DNA of the CDR3: TGTGCCAGCAGCGCGACAGGGAATGAGCAGTTCTTC.